Below, 18 T cell receptor beta chains from the same sample are listed, as sequenced in a study of blood T cell repertoires in COVID-19. Measured with immunoSEQ multiplex PCR; TCRdb has only the in-frame clones, and not every one. The repertoire includes about 200,000 clones, about 79% of them detected once, and roughly 8.7% sits in the top ten. Sequenced material: peripheral blood. These receptors were collected from a man over 45 with active or convalescent COVID-19.

The CDR3 DNA follows: TGCGCCAGCAGCTTGCGGGACAGTAACTATGGCTACACCTTC. This codes for CASSLRDSNYGYTF. The chain combines TRBV5-1 with TRBJ1-2, with 7 bases that match TRBD1. The CDR3 consists of 14 residues. The V gene end was trimmed by 1 base and the J gene end by 1 base; junction bases not matched to a gene: 1. Germline V lookup: CDR1 SGHRS, CDR2 YFSETQ.

In regard to this clone: A read error may account for a junction end that differs from germline. The rearrangement uses TRBV7-8 and TRBJ1-5; D is unresolved. The V gene's germline CDR1 is SGHVS and CDR2 FQNEAQ. The CDR3 sequence is 15 residues long. CDR3 residues: CASSLARLSNQPQHF. The CDR3 nucleotides are TGTGCCAGCAGCCTAGCCCGACTTAGCAATCAGCCCCAGCATTTT.

The gene calls are TRBV6-2 or TRBV6-3 and TRBJ2-1; a possible D gene is TRBD2 (6 bases). The CDR3 loop spans 16 amino acids. Germline V lookup: CDR1 MNHEY, CDR2 SVGEGT. V lost 6 bases, J lost 0 bases, and 15 bases lay in between. The chain's CDR3 is CASSRSGPASYNEQFF. The CDR3 region has the DNA TGTGCCAGCAGCCGTAGCGGACCCGCCTCCTACAATGAGCAGTTCTTC.

The CDR3 is CASAKRSGVGYTF. DNA of the CDR3: TGTGCCAGCGCTAAGAGGTCGGGGGTCGGCTACACCTTC. The chain joins TRBV2 to TRBJ1-2; TRBD1 is a possible D gene (5 bases). This CDR3 is built from 13 residues. Germline V gene sequence: CDR1 SNHLY, CDR2 FYNNEI. V was trimmed by 8 bases and J by 8 bases, leaving 18 bases between them.

The V gene is TRBV7-6, the J gene TRBJ2-7, with D possibly TRBD1 on 7 matching bases. The V end was cut by 4 bases, the J end by 5 bases, with 18 bases between. Germline values: CDR1 SGHVS, CDR2 FNYEAQ. The CDR3 has 15 amino acids. CDR3 nucleotides: TGTGCCAGCAGCTCGGCCCCGACAGGGAGGCACGAGCAGTACTTC. Translation: CASSSAPTGRHEQYF.

Details on this clone: Other DNA sequences of this sample code for an identical CDR3. The chain joins TRBV18 to TRBJ2-7; D uncertain. The germline CDR1 and CDR2 sequences are KGHSH and LQKENI. This CDR3 comprises 13 residues. V shed 0 bases and J shed 0 bases, with 3 bases lying between them. The CDR3 is CASSPPSSYEQYF. CDR3 nucleotides: TGTGCCAGCTCACCACCGAGCTCCTACGAGCAGTACTTC.

The genes are TRBV18 and TRBJ1-4; D is unresolved. Trimming took off 5 bases at V and 0 bases at J, with 7 bases between the two ends. Germline CDR1 and CDR2: KGHSH and LQKENI. This CDR3 comprises 14 residues. CDR3 region: CASSEFSTNEKLFF. DNA for the CDR3: TGTGCCAGCTCAGAGTTTTCAACTAATGAAAAACTGTTTTTT.

V gene TRBV7-9 combines with J gene TRBJ1-1; D may be TRBD1 (6 bases). Germline CDR1 and CDR2: SEHNR and FQNEAQ (reference sequence). V lost 0 bases and J 3 bases, leaving 17 bases between the germline ends. This CDR3 is 17 amino acids long. The chain's CDR3 is CASSLAPGRGGDTEAFF. The CDR3 DNA follows: TGTGCCAGCAGCTTAGCCCCCGGCAGGGGAGGGGACACTGAAGCTTTCTTT.

V gene TRBV19 combines with J gene TRBJ1-1; no clear D. Germline V lookup: CDR1 LNHDA, CDR2 SQIVND (reference sequence). CDR3 length: 16 residues. The ends were cut back, 4 bases at V and 4 bases at J, with 19 bases in the middle. For the CDR3, the DNA is TGTGCCAGTAGTACTCACGACATCGTCGGAGGCACTGAAGCTTTCTTT. This gives the protein CASSTHDIVGGTEAFF.

This clone was seen more than once but under ten times. The rearrangement links TRBV5-4 to TRBJ1-2; D is perhaps TRBD1 (5 bases). V lost 0 bases, J lost 0 bases, and 9 bases lay in between. This CDR3 contains 15 residues. The V gene's germline CDR1 is SGHNT and CDR2 YYREEE (reference sequence). CDR3 region: CASSLVGGANYGYTF. The CDR3 DNA reads as TGTGCCAGCAGCTTGGTCGGGGGAGCTAACTATGGCTACACCTTC.

This clone was counted a few times. The rearrangement joins TRBV28 to TRBJ1-6; D is possibly TRBD1 (6 bases). The CDR3 covers 17 residues. Germline assignment: CDR1 MDHEN and CDR2 SYDVKM. V shed 3 bases and J shed 9 bases, with 21 bases lying between them. CDR3 nucleotide sequence: TGTGCCAGCAGTTTCGAAGGGTGGGCAGGGGACGGTTCACCCCTCCACTTT. Translation: CASSFEGWAGDGSPLHF.

The V gene is TRBV5-6, the J gene TRBJ2-3, with 11 bases matching TRBD1. This CDR3 is 18 amino acids long. The V gene's germline CDR1 is SGHDT and CDR2 YYEEEE. V lost 3 bases, J lost 6 bases, and 15 bases stayed unmatched. The CDR3 bases are TGTGCCAGCAGCTCGTCTTTACATGGGGACAGGGGGGAGGATACGCAGTATTTT. It translates to CASSSSLHGDRGEDTQYF.

This chain uses TRBV10-3 with TRBJ2-1; 7 bases align to TRBD2. Germline CDR1 is ENHRY and CDR2 is SYGVKD. This CDR3 is built from 17 residues. J lost 7 bases, V lost 0 bases, and 12 bases had no gene match. CDR3 in amino acids: CAISESPLGGSLNEQFF. DNA for the CDR3: TGTGCCATCAGTGAGTCCCCTTTGGGCGGGAGCTTGAATGAGCAGTTCTTC.

The rearrangement joins TRBV6-2 or TRBV6-3 to TRBJ1-2, with 9 bases that match TRBD1. The length of the CDR3 is 15 residues. Germline values: CDR1 MNHEY, CDR2 SVGEGT. V shed 1 base, J shed 2 bases, and the junction held 2 bases outside the gene matches. CDR3 loop: CASSYFGQGNYGYTF. The CDR3 DNA sequence: TGTGCCAGCAGTTACTTTGGACAGGGGAACTATGGCTACACCTTC.

V gene TRBV27 combines with J gene TRBJ2-5; TRBD2 agrees at 10 bases. The CDR3 loop spans 15 amino acids. CDR1 and CDR2 from the germline V gene are MNHEY and SMNVEV (reference sequence). Germline trimming cut 5 bases from V and 5 bases from J; bases unmatched to any gene: 8. The chain's CDR3 is CASSPLAGEGETQYF. CDR3 DNA: TGTGCCAGCAGTCCCCTAGCGGGGGAGGGTGAGACCCAGTACTTC.

The V and J genes are TRBV28 and TRBJ1-2, with D perhaps TRBD1 (6 bases). This CDR3 has 14 residues. CDR1 is MDHEN, CDR2 SYDVKM, per germline. Trimming stripped 7 bases from V and 3 bases from J, with 15 bases between. The CDR3 loop is CASTPPGDDYGYTF. CDR3 nucleotides: TGTGCCAGCACCCCCCCAGGGGACGACTATGGCTACACCTTC.

The chain has TRBV9 and TRBJ2-7, with TRBD2 as a possible D gene (6 bases). Between the trimmed V and J ends, which lost 0 bases and 7 bases, there was a span of 11 bases. The germline CDR1 and CDR2 sequences are SGDLS and YYNGEE. The CDR3 length is 13 residues. The CDR3 region is CASSVGGTGEQYF. The CDR3 nucleotides read TGTGCCAGCAGCGTAGGTGGGACTGGGGAGCAGTACTTC.

Only a few counts were recorded for this clone. The genes are TRBV9 and TRBJ1-5; no clear D gene. Germline V gene lookup returns CDR1 SGDLS and CDR2 YYNGEE. Trimming took off 0 bases at V and 3 bases at J, with 4 bases between the two ends. The CDR3 has 13 amino acids. Here the CDR3 DNA reads TGTGCCAGCAGCGTAGCCCTCAATCAGCCCCAGCATTTT. As protein: CASSVALNQPQHF.